Sequencing of this T cell receptor beta chain was carried out in a study of technical replicates of blood from a few donors. Here immunoSEQ multiplex PCR was the method, and the copy in TCRdb shows in-frame clones only, minus some. The sample lists tens of thousands of clones; 94% were seen once. The CDR3 length is 15 residues. The V end lost 3 bases, the J end lost 7 bases, and 13 bases lay between the germline ends. In germline, CDR1 is LNHDA, CDR2 SQIVND (reference sequence). This chain links TRBV19 with TRBJ1-6, with a weak D call TRBD1 (6 bases). The sample was T cells isolated from PBMCs. The sequence came from a human donor in good health. As DNA, the CDR3 is TGTGCCAGTAGTATCCGGCAGGGGACGAATTCACCCCTCCACTTT. Protein: CASSIRQGTNSPLHF.